This T cell receptor (beta chain) was documented in a study of T cell changes during pregnancy in multiple sclerosis. CDR3 length equals 18 residues. Trimming cost V 4 bases and J 1 base; bases outside gene matches: 5. Germline CDR1 SGHRS, CDR2 YFSETQ. Clones were sequenced by immunoSEQ multiplex PCR, and TCRdb holds only the in-frame ones, with some missing. The sample consists of around 55,000 clones, 90% to 95% of them appearing once. The rearrangement uses TRBV5-1 and TRBJ2-1, with 16 positions matching TRBD2. This clonotype was sampled from a female donor with multiple sclerosis, enrolled in a pregnancy study. The sequences come from CD8+ T cells from peripheral blood mononuclear cells, collected in the third trimester of pregnancy. The CDR3, as DNA: TGCGCCAGCAGCGCGGGACTAGCGGGAGGGCCTTCCTACAATGAGCAGTTCTTC. Translating gives CASSAGLAGGPSYNEQFF.